The rows below give T cell receptor beta chains drawn from one sample of a study of blood T cell repertoires in acute mononucleosis. The repertoire was sequenced with immunoSEQ multiplex PCR; TCRdb's copy has only in-frame clones and lacks some. The sample records fewer than 2,000 clones, roughly 24% being singletons. Sequencing was performed on EBV GLC epitope tetramer+ CD8+ T cells sorted from PBMCs, taken during convalescence from infectious mononucleosis. The receptors come from a woman under 30 with infectious mononucleosis caused by EBV. Each CDR3 is given with its conserved first and last residue. Each record gives: J gene, D gene, V gene, clone size, CDR3 DNA, CDR3 protein. A D gene is named only where the DNA matches it firmly. Only part of the rows carry a size: once, few, many, or a class if the clone is expanded.

>TRBJ2-3|TRBD2|TRBV2|many
TGTGCCAGCACCGACGGGACTAGCCAAGATACGCAGTATTTT
CASTDGTSQDTQYF
>TRBJ2-1|-|TRBV9|many
TGTGCCAGCACCCAAGGTCATGGAGACGGGATTGAGCAGTTCTTC
CASTQGHGDGIEQFF
>TRBJ2-7|-|TRBV27|-
TGTGCCAGCAGTTTATCGTTAGCGGCTACTGCCTTCGAGCAGTACTTC
CASSLSLAATAFEQYF
>TRBJ1-1|-|TRBV29-1|few
TGCAGCGTGGGGGGACAGAACACTGAAGCTTTCTTT
CSVGGQNTEAFF
>TRBJ2-2|-|TRBV7-2|-
TGTGCCAGCCAGAACGGGACGGTAAACACCGGGGAGCTGTTTTTT
CASQNGTVNTGELFF
>TRBJ2-3|TRBD2|TRBV7-2|few
TGTGCCAGCAGCTTACTACACGCCACTAGCGGGAGTGGCGATACGCAGTATTTT
CASSLLHATSGSGDTQYF
>TRBJ1-1|-|TRBV29-1|-
TGCAGCTTGGGGGGACATGCTAACACTGAAGCTTTCTTT
CSLGGHANTEAFF
>TRBJ2-2|-|TRBV11-3|-
TGTGCCAGCAGCTTAGCGCAATACACCGGGGAGCTGTTTTTT
CASSLAQYTGELFF
>TRBJ2-7|-|TRBV5-6|-
TGTGCCAGCAGCTGGAACTACGAGTACTTC
CASSWNYEYF
>TRBJ2-3|TRBD2|TRBV29-1|few
TGCAGCGTGGGGGGGACCCGCACAGATACGCAGTATTTT
CSVGGTRTDTQYF
>TRBJ2-3|-|TRBV29-1|-
TGCAGCGTTGCCGGGACCGGCACAGATACGCAGTTTTTT
CSVAGTGTDTQFF
>TRBJ2-1|TRBD2|TRBV6-1|-
TGTGCCAGCAGAAGACTAGCGGGAGCGTCAAATGAGCAGTTCTTC
CASRRLAGASNEQFF
>TRBJ1-2|TRBD1|TRBV29-1|-
TGCAGCGTTTATGGGGAGGGGGCGGGGGACACCTTC
CSVYGEGAGDTF
>TRBJ2-7|-|TRBV21-1|few
TGTGCCAGCAGCCCGACTAGCGGGAGTGTCTACGAGCAGTACTTC
CASSPTSGSVYEQYF
>TRBJ2-3|TRBD2|TRBV7-8|many
TGTGCCAGCAGCTACGGGACTAGCCAAGATACGCAGTATTTT
CASSYGTSQDTQYF
>TRBJ2-1|TRBD2|TRBV2|many
TGTGCCAGCAGCCCGACCAGCGGGAGTGTCTATGAGCAGTTCTTC
CASSPTSGSVYEQFF
>TRBJ2-3|TRBD2|TRBV6-6|few
TGTGCCAGCAGTTACTCCGGGACTAGCGGGAAAGATACGCAGTATTTT
CASSYSGTSGKDTQYF
>TRBJ1-2|-|TRBV5-6|-
TGTGCCAGCAGCTCCCAGGGGACGCCAAACTATGGCTACACCTTC
CASSSQGTPNYGYTF
>TRBJ2-7|-|TRBV28|few
TGTGCCAGCAGTTCGCAGCACAACTCCTACGAGCAGTACTTC
CASSSQHNSYEQYF
>TRBJ2-1|TRBD1|TRBV10-3|many
TGTGCCAGCAGGGACAGCGGAGCCTACAATGAGCAGTTCTTC
CASRDSGAYNEQFF
>TRBJ2-2|-|TRBV7-2|large
TGTGCCAGCAGCTTAGCGCAATACACCGGGGAGCTGTTTTTT
CASSLAQYTGELFF
>TRBJ2-1|-|TRBV10-3|few
TGTGCCAGCAGGCCACTAGGGCGGACGTACAATGAGCAGTTCTTC
CASRPLGRTYNEQFF
>TRBJ2-3|-|TRBV7-8|few
TGTGCCAGCAGTGAGGGGGACGTCGGGGATACGCAGTATTTT
CASSEGDVGDTQYF
>TRBJ1-1|-|TRBV29-1|-
TGCAGCGTGAGGGGACATGCGAACACTGAAGCTTTCTTT
CSVRGHANTEAFF
>TRBJ2-1|TRBD2|TRBV23-1|many
TGCGCCAGCAGCCTAGGACTAGCGGGGCGCTCCTACAATGAGCAGTTCTTC
CASSLGLAGRSYNEQFF
>TRBJ1-2|-|TRBV23-1|many
TGTGCCAGCAGTGAAGCGTCAGGGTCCTATGGCTACACCTTC
CASSEASGSYGYTF
>TRBJ2-1|-|TRBV2|few
TGTGCCAGCAGTGTAAGTGGGGAAACCTTTTACAATGAGCAGTTCTTC
CASSVSGETFYNEQFF
>TRBJ1-1|-|TRBV6-5|-
TGTGCCAGCAGTTACACTAGGAGCTCGAACACTGAAGCTTTCTTT
CASSYTRSSNTEAFF
>TRBJ1-1|TRBD1|TRBV29-1|few
TGCAGCGTTGTGGGACAGGCGAACACTGAAGCTTTCTTT
CSVVGQANTEAFF
>TRBJ1-1|TRBD1|TRBV13|-
TGTGCCAGCAGCAGCGGTCAGGGGGAAGCTGAAGCTTTCTTT
CASSSGQGEAEAFF
>TRBJ1-1|-|TRBV29-1|few
TGCAGCGTGGGGGGAGAGGCGTACACTGAAGCTTTCTTT
CSVGGEAYTEAFF
>TRBJ1-3|-|TRBV7-2|medium-sized
TGTGCCAGCAGCGGGATGACCCGAAACACCATATATTTT
CASSGMTRNTIYF
>TRBJ2-7|TRBD2|TRBV6-8|few
TGTGCCAGCAGAAGACTAGCGGAAACCTACGAGCAGTACTTC
CASRRLAETYEQYF
>TRBJ1-2|TRBD1|TRBV29-1|many
TGCAGCGTTGAATTTCATGAGACAGGGGGCTATGGCTACACCTTC
CSVEFHETGGYGYTF
>TRBJ2-1|-|TRBV5-1|many
TGCGCCAGCAGCCAAGTGTGGGGAAATGAGCAGTTCTTC
CASSQVWGNEQFF
>TRBJ2-3|TRBD2|TRBV6-6|many
TGTGCCAGCAGCTACGGGACTAGCCAAGATACGCAGTATTTT
CASSYGTSQDTQYF
>TRBJ2-3|-|TRBV29-1|few
TGCAGCGTTGAGGGGACCCGCACAGATACGCAGTATTTT
CSVEGTRTDTQYF
>TRBJ1-2|TRBD1|TRBV7-9|-
TGTGCCAGCGGACAGGGGGATGGCTACACCTTC
CASGQGDGYTF
>TRBJ2-1|-|TRBV4-2|-
TGTGCCAGCAGCACCGTAACTAGCTCCTACAATGAGCAGTTCTTC
CASSTVTSSYNEQFF
>TRBJ1-5|-|TRBV4-1|large
TGCGCCAGCAGCATTACCCCTGGACGGGACAATCAGCCCCAGCATTTT
CASSITPGRDNQPQHF
>TRBJ2-7|TRBD2|TRBV19|-
TGTGCCAGCAGTCCGACTAGCGGGAGTATCTACGAGCAGTACTTC
CASSPTSGSIYEQYF
>TRBJ2-7|TRBD2|TRBV6-6|medium-sized
TGTGCCAGCAGAAGACTAGCGGAAACCTACGAGCAGTACTTC
CASRRLAETYEQYF